What follows describes a single T cell receptor (beta chain). Its antigen remains unknown. Some clones are missing from TCRdb's copy, which holds only in-frame ones; the method was immunoSEQ multiplex PCR. The sample holds 250,000 to 350,000 clones, around 90% seen once. These data come from a study of cytomegalovirus exposure and HLA in healthy donors. Study-wide results and caveats: The authors confirmed in vitro that a few CMV-associated chains were specific for CMV antigens. The classifier, whose performance was assessed in both the original and validation cohorts, reportedly diagnosed cytomegalovirus status with high specificity and sensitivity. A subsequent analysis found that TCR clusters from the first cohort also tended to co-occur in the approximately 110 validation repertoires, with approximately 94% of cluster scores above 0.

The 120-subject validation cohort, separate from the 666-subject first cohort, included the donors. Germline V CDR1 and CDR2: SGDLS, YYNGEE. Deletions cut 0 bases from V and 3 bases from J, with 10 bases between. The CDR3 is made up of 15 amino acids. This receptor was obtained from a woman in her 30s in good health and CMV-seropositive. Sequenced sample: PBMCs. This sequence joins TRBV9 and TRBJ2-1; D may be TRBD2 (5 bases). This CDR3 is CASSVGGDDYNEQFF. CDR3 DNA sequence: TGTGCCAGCAGCGTAGGGGGAGACGACTACAATGAGCAGTTCTTC.